The present T cell receptor (beta chain) was sequenced within a study of cytomegalovirus exposure and HLA in healthy donors. Study-level points and caveats: The authors later found most CMV-associated TCR beta chains appeared HLA-restricted. A further, later analysis showed that HLA-associated TCR beta chains (compared with equally common others) were more clonally expanded.

With V trimmed by 5 bases and J by 3 bases, 3 bases remained unmatched. The CDR3 runs 15 residues. Germline V CDR1 and CDR2: SSHAT, FNYEAQ (reference sequence). Healthy bone marrow donors supplied every sample. On this clone itself: Its antigen is not identified. Other DNA sequences in the sample encode the same CDR3.

The PCR made use of 60 Vbeta and 13 Jbeta primers. Libraries were prepared by immunoSEQ multiplex PCR; TCRdb keeps only in-frame clonotypes and omits some of them. The table shows some 170,000 clones, with 60% to 80% occurring only once. The TCR originated in a man aged 35 to 55 in good health and CMV-seropositive. Material: PBMCs. The chain recombines TRBV7-7 with TRBJ2-7; 14 nucleotides match TRBD2. CDR3 bases: TGTGCCAGCAGCCCCGGGACTAGCGGGAGCTACGAGCAGTACTTC. Protein product: CASSPGTSGSYEQYF.